These 26 T cell receptor beta chains originate from one sample sequenced in a study of glioma-infiltrating T cells. Using RNA template, CDR3s of TCR alpha and beta were amplified with iRepertoire arm-PCR. Each CDR3 protein gets one entry after TCRdb re-called the multiplex PCR reads with MiXCR. Of about 400,000 distinct CDR3 sequences in the sample, roughly 41% are singletons; the top ten hold 12%. Material: glioma tissue, nonneoplastic brain tissue, or PBMCs (not recorded which). These TCRs come from a human donor with low-grade glioma or glioblastoma, undergoing nonglioma brain surgery, or in good health (not recorded which).

V and J are TRBV3-1 and TRBJ2-1; D is possibly TRBD2 (5 bases). This CDR3 is 13 amino acids long. V was clipped by 2 bases and J by 13 bases, with 15 bases between them. The V gene's germline CDR1 is LGHDT and CDR2 YNNKEL (reference sequence). CDR3 bases: TGTGCCAGCAGCCAAAAGAATCGGGAATCCCAGTTCTTC. Translation gives CASSQKNRESQFF.

CDR3: CASSEPPGLIIYEQYF. DNA of the CDR3: TGCGCCAGCAGTGAACCGCCGGGACTCATTATCTACGAGCAGTACTTC. The rearrangement uses TRBV10-2 and TRBJ2-7; TRBD2 might be the D (6 bases). The germline CDR1 and CDR2 sequences are WSHSY and SAAADI. The CDR3 has 16 amino acids. V was trimmed by 3 bases and J by 3 bases, leaving 18 bases between them.

This clonotype was detected only a few times. The V call is TRBV20-1, the J call TRBJ2-7; a possible D gene is TRBD1 (5 bases). The CDR3 spans 13 residues. Trimming took off 2 bases at V and 3 bases at J, with 11 bases between the two ends. Germline V lookup: CDR1 DFQATT, CDR2 SNEGSKA (reference sequence). In DNA form, the CDR3 reads TGCAGTGCTAGACACTCAGGGCACTACGAGCAGTACTTC. It codes for CSARHSGHYEQYF.

A note on this clonotype: One base away lies a much larger clone, so this may be a sequencing read error. V and J are TRBV6-2 or TRBV6-3 and TRBJ2-1; 13 bases are a match to TRBD2. There are 16 residues in the CDR3. From germline, CDR1 is MNHEY and CDR2 SVGEGT. With V trimmed by 5 bases and J by 9 bases, 10 bases remained unmatched. CDR3 loop: CASSQGLAGLGFEQFF. The CDR3 nucleotides read TGTGCCAGCAGTCAGGGACTAGCGGGACTGGGCTTTGAGCAGTTCTTC.

This clonotype showed up just a few times. The rearrangement uses TRBV28 and TRBJ1-5; 7 positions agree with TRBD1. V shed 3 bases and J 3 bases; nucleotides not matched to a gene: 5. The CDR3 consists of 15 residues. Germline CDR1 and CDR2: MDHEN and SYDVKM. CDR3 protein: CASSFATGTNQPQHF. The CDR3 bases are TGTGCCAGCAGTTTCGCGACAGGGACCAATCAGCCCCAGCATTTT.

To note about this clonotype: One end of the junction does not line up with germline, which may come from a read error. The chain has TRBV19 and TRBJ2-1, with 7 bases matching TRBD2. This CDR3 spans 16 amino acids. Germline lookup yields CDR1 LNHDA and CDR2 SQIVND (reference sequence). DNA for the CDR3: TGTGCCAGTAGTATAGGTCTGGCTAGCGGAGACAATAAGCAGTTCTTC. Encoded protein: CASSIGLASGDNKQFF. Full variable domain (outside the CDR3, taken from reference TRBV19 and TRBJ2-1): DGGITQSPKYLFRKEGQNVTLSCEQNLNHDAMYWYRQDPGQGLRLIYYSQIVNDFQKGDIAEGYSVSREKKESFPLTVTSAQKNPTAFYLCASSIGLASGDNKQFFGPGTRLTVL.

The gene calls are TRBV7-9 and TRBJ2-5; 14 bases map to TRBD2. V trimming: 4 bases; J trimming: 3 bases; junction bases outside the gene matches: 7. Germline V gene lookup returns CDR1 SEHNR and CDR2 FQNEAQ (reference sequence). This CDR3 has 17 amino acids. The CDR3 is CASSSGTSGSEEETQYF. The CDR3 nucleotides read TGTGCCAGCAGCTCCGGGACTAGCGGGAGCGAGGAAGAGACCCAGTACTTC.

The rearrangement links TRBV28 to TRBJ2-7; possible D gene TRBD2, 5 bases. The V gene's germline CDR1 is MDHEN and CDR2 SYDVKM. This CDR3 is 14 amino acids long. Trimming took off 3 bases at V and 4 bases at J, with 13 bases between the two ends. The CDR3 DNA sequence: TGTGCCAGCAGTTTCGGAGGCTTCGAATACGAGCAGTACTTC. Translating it yields CASSFGGFEYEQYF.

J is TRBJ1-2 and V is TRBV7-2, with a tentative D call TRBD1 (6 bases). The V gene lost 3 bases and the J gene lost 4 bases, with 18 bases spanning the gap. CDR1 is SGHTA, CDR2 FQGNSA, per germline. This CDR3 region has 16 residues. DNA for the CDR3: TGTGCCAGCAGCTTGGGGGGGGCCCTAAACCCCTATGGCTACACCTTC. Translation: CASSLGGALNPYGYTF. Complete variable domain (other parts from reference TRBV7-2 and TRBJ1-2): GAGVSQSPSNKVTEKGKDVELRCDPISGHTALYWYRQSLGQGLEFLIYFQGNSAPDKSGLPSDRFSAERTGGSVSTLTIQRTQQEDSAVYLCASSLGGALNPYGYTFGSGTRLTVV.

This clonotype was detected a few times. This chain uses TRBV20-1 with TRBJ2-1, with D possibly matching TRBD1 (7 bases). The germline V gene encodes CDR1 DFQATT and CDR2 SNEGSKA (reference sequence). This CDR3 has 13 amino acids. Trimming stripped 3 bases from V and 6 bases from J, with 12 bases between. This CDR3 reads CSASSGGLNEQFF. The CDR3 region has the DNA TGCAGTGCTAGTTCAGGGGGGCTCAATGAGCAGTTCTTC.

The sample holds one count of this clonotype. This clone may be a read error of a much larger clone one base away. The genes are TRBV28 and TRBJ1-5; a possible D gene is TRBD1 (5 bases). The CDR3 sequence is 18 residues long. V lost 3 bases to trimming and J lost 0 bases, with 18 bases between them. Germline CDR1 is MDHEN and CDR2 is SYDVKM. CDR3 protein: CASSFSVYEQGSNQPQHF. The CDR3 region has the DNA TGTGCCAGCAGTTTCTCTGTCTATGAGCAGGGTAGCAATCAGCCCCAGCATTTT.

The V call is TRBV20-1, the J call TRBJ1-4; no definite D call. CDR1 and CDR2 (germline): DFQATT, SNEGSKA (reference sequence). Trimming shortened V by 0 bases and J by 8 bases, and 13 bases separated the two germline ends. This CDR3 region has 14 residues. The CDR3 DNA sequence: TGCAGTGCTAGAGATAGGCGGGGTCGCGAAAAACTGTTTTTT. Translating gives CSARDRRGREKLFF.

This clonotype was counted once. The rearrangement joins TRBV4-1 to TRBJ2-7, with TRBD2 matching 7 bases. The CDR3 consists of 15 residues. CDR1 is MGHRA, CDR2 YSYEKL, per germline. Trimming removed 0 bases from V and 7 bases from J; junction bases left unmatched: 9. CDR3 region: CASSQETSPGREQYF. DNA for the CDR3: TGCGCCAGCAGCCAAGAGACGTCCCCCGGGAGGGAGCAGTACTTC.

The V and J genes are TRBV4-2 and TRBJ2-2, with TRBD2 matching over 10 bases. The CDR3 loop spans 17 amino acids. Per germline, CDR1 LGHNA and CDR2 YNFKEQ. V trimming: 5 bases; J trimming: 5 bases; junction bases outside the gene matches: 11. The CDR3 sequence is CASSSTRGTSETGELFF. Here the CDR3 DNA reads TGTGCCAGCAGCAGCACTAGAGGGACTAGCGAGACCGGGGAGCTGTTTTTT.

This clonotype was detected only once. One end of the junction does not line up with germline, which may come from a read error. The V call is TRBV18, the J call TRBJ2-6, with unresolved D. This CDR3 is 15 amino acids long. In germline, CDR1 is KGHSH, CDR2 LQKENI. The CDR3 DNA reads as TGTGCCAGCTCACCACGAGCCTCTTGGGCCAACGTCCTGACTTTC. Translating gives CASSPRASWANVLTF.

This chain links TRBV2 with TRBJ1-1, with a tentative D call TRBD1 (6 bases). The length of the CDR3 is 13 residues. V lost 7 bases and J 5 bases, leaving 14 bases between the germline ends. Germline V gives CDR1 SNHLY, CDR2 FYNNEI. CDR3 sequence reads: CASNYRVGTEAFF. DNA for the CDR3: TGTGCCAGCAATTACAGGGTAGGGACTGAAGCTTTCTTT.

This clonotype has ten or more counts. V is TRBV15 and J is TRBJ1-1, with D maybe TRBD1 (6 bases). There are 15 residues in the CDR3. Deletions cut 4 bases from V and 4 bases from J, with 16 bases between. Germline CDR1 reads LNHNV; CDR2 reads YYDKDF (reference sequence). The CDR3 loop reads CATSKGGDWGTEAFF. The CDR3 nucleotides read TGTGCCACCAGCAAGGGGGGGGATTGGGGCACTGAAGCTTTCTTT.

The chain combines TRBV5-5 with TRBJ1-1; 7 bases align to TRBD1. Trimming removed 4 bases from V and 3 bases from J; junction bases left unmatched: 9. Looked up from germline, CDR1 is SGHKS and CDR2 is YYEKEE (reference sequence). The CDR3 runs 15 residues. CDR3 region: CASSSTGVSDTEAFF. CDR3 coding DNA: TGTGCCAGCAGCAGCACAGGGGTTTCGGACACTGAAGCTTTCTTT.

The V call is TRBV7-9, the J call TRBJ1-1; D ambiguous. This CDR3 has 14 residues. Per germline, CDR1 SEHNR and CDR2 FQNEAQ (reference sequence). Trimming left V 5 bases short and J 1 base short, with 11 bases between. CDR3 sequence (DNA): TGTGCCAGCAGCCCCCTCTGGGGGAACACTGAAGCTTTCTTT. This sequence encodes CASSPLWGNTEAFF.

This clonotype was found a few times. V usage is TRBV5-1 and J usage is TRBJ2-7; 8 bases line up with TRBD1. The CDR3 extends over 12 amino acids. V dropped 4 bases and J dropped 6; count of bases not matched to a gene: 3. CDR1 is SGHRS and CDR2 is YFSETQ in the germline V gene. The CDR3 DNA reads TGCGCCAGCAGCAAGGGACAGGCCGAGCAGTACTTC. Translated: CASSKGQAEQYF.

This clonotype was found a few times. The chain links TRBV5-1 to TRBJ2-1; D is unclear. The ends were cut back, 1 base at V and 0 bases at J, with 14 bases in the middle. Germline V gene data show CDR1 as SGHRS and CDR2 as YFSETQ. This CDR3 is 17 amino acids long. CDR3 loop: CASSLTPQQSSYNEQFF. The DNA for the CDR3 is TGCGCCAGCAGCTTGACCCCCCAACAGAGCTCCTACAATGAGCAGTTCTTC.

This clonotype was seen only once. Relative to the germline gene, one junction end is altered; a read error may explain this. V and J are TRBV19 and TRBJ1-2; D gene ambiguous. Germline V CDR1 and CDR2: LNHDA, SQIVND (reference sequence). The CDR3 has 12 amino acids. The CDR3 reads CAGSRENYGYTF. The CDR3 DNA follows: TGTGCCGGTAGTAGAGAGAACTATGGCTACACCTTC.

The sample holds many counts of this clonotype. V is TRBV25-1 and J is TRBJ1-2; a possible D gene is TRBD1 (5 bases). The V end was cut by 1 base, the J end by 5 bases, with 11 bases between. This CDR3 comprises 14 residues. Germline V gene sequence: CDR1 MGHDK, CDR2 SYGVNS. The CDR3 protein is CASSESTGPYGYTF. CDR3 DNA sequence: TGTGCCAGCAGTGAATCTACAGGTCCTTATGGCTACACCTTC.

This rearrangement joins TRBV4-2 to TRBJ2-1; 13 nucleotides agree with TRBD2. Germline loops: CDR1 LGHNA, CDR2 YNFKEQ. J lost 8 bases, V lost 0 bases, and 10 bases had no gene match. CDR3 length equals 18 residues. CDR3 coding DNA: TGTGCCAGCAGCCAAGATAGGGGACTAGCGGGAATCGGGGATGAGCAGTTCTTC. It specifies CASSQDRGLAGIGDEQFF.

This clonotype has a handful of counts. DNA for the CDR3: TGTGCCAGCAGTCCGGACCAGGCAGAGACCCAGTACTTC. As protein: CASSPDQAETQYF. This chain uses TRBV2 with TRBJ2-5, with D uncertain. The CDR3 sequence is 13 residues long. V lost 5 bases, J lost 4 bases, and 11 bases lay in between. CDR1 is SNHLY and CDR2 is FYNNEI in the germline V gene.

With respect to this clonotype: One base away lies a much larger clone, so this may be a sequencing read error. V usage is TRBV20-1 and J usage is TRBJ2-1; 7 positions agree with TRBD2. CDR3 length: 15 amino acids. Germline V gives CDR1 DFQATT, CDR2 SNEGSKA (reference sequence). This CDR3 reads CSARDAGSGNNEQLF. As DNA, the CDR3 is TGCAGTGCTAGAGATGCGGGGAGCGGGAACAATGAGCAGCTCTTC.